This TCR beta chain is from a study of tumor-infiltrating lymphocytes in primary liver carcinoma. Study overall: Tumor stage was T1-T3 N0M0, and tumor size was about 4.2 to 11 cm across.

CDR3 length equals 17 residues. Germline V CDR1 and CDR2: KGHSH, LQKENI. V shed 5 bases, J shed 4 bases, and the junction held 10 bases outside the gene matches. From roughly 0.45 ug total RNA, TCR beta cDNA was generated with a primer in the constant region. Libraries for TCR beta were built through three nested multiplex PCR rounds, which together made up a slightly modified ARM-PCR procedure. TRBV1-TRBV30 forward and Cbeta reverse primers drove the first two approximately 10-cycle rounds. MiXCR was run by TCRdb on the multiplex PCR reads, yielding one entry per CDR3 protein. The sample lists approximately 100,000 distinct CDR3 sequences; 65% to 75% were seen once. Taking 20-30 mg of unsorted bulk tissue, the authors co-extracted RNA and DNA.

The chain recombines TRBV18 with TRBJ2-1, with TRBD2 matching over 11 bases. The sequence was collected from a woman aged 55-70 years with primary liver carcinoma and hepatitis B virus infection. The sample was liver tumor tissue from sampling region 2. Subset here: tumor region T2, inferior pole. The CDR3 spells CASSTLMGTSGYNEQFF. DNA for the CDR3: TGTGCCAGCTCAACGCTAATGGGGACTAGCGGTTACAATGAGCAGTTCTTC.